This T cell receptor (beta chain) emerged from a study of cytomegalovirus exposure and HLA in healthy donors. General study results and limits: Across donors, most TCRs were seen rarely, yet some public ones were widespread. Upon later analysis, HLA-associated TCR beta chains proved more clonally expanded than other, equally common chains. Presence/absence analyses assumed roughly uniform sequencing depth across donors.

Trimming cost V 2 bases and J 3 bases, with 6 bases left between them. The V gene's germline CDR1 is MNHNY and CDR2 SVGAGI (reference sequence). The CDR3 has 13 amino acids. Researchers ran the PCR with 60 Vbeta and 13 Jbeta primers. TCRdb's copy holds only in-frame clones and misses some; the assay was immunoSEQ multiplex PCR. The sample has 200,000 or so clones, approximately 84% seen once. This clone was found a few times. Its antigen is not known. Other DNA sequences from this sample encode an identical CDR3 as well. The source is a boy between 10 and 17 years old in good health and CMV-seronegative. The V gene is TRBV6-6, the J gene TRBJ2-3, with D perhaps TRBD2 (5 bases). Sequenced sample: PBMCs. The CDR3 reads CASSYRETDTQYF. CDR3 bases: TGTGCCAGCAGTTACAGGGAGACAGATACGCAGTATTTT.